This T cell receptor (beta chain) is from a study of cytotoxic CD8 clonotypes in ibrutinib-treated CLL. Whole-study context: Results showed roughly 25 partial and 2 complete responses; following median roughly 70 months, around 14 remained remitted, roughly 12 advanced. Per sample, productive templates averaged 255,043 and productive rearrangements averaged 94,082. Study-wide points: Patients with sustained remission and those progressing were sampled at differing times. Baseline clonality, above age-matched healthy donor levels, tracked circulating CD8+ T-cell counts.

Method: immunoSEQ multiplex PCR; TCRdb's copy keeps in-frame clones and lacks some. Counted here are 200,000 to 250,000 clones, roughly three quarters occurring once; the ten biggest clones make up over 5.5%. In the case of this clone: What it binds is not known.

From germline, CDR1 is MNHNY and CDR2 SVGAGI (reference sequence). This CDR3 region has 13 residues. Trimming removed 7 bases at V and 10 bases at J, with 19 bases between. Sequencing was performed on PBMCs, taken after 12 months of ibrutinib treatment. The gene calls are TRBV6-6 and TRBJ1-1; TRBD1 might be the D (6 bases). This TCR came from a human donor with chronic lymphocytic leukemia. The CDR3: CASTPSEDRRAFF. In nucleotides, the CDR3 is TGTGCCAGCACTCCGTCGGAAGACAGGAGAGCTTTCTTT.